A selection of T cell receptor beta chains follows, all from one sample in a study of T cell responses to AZD1222 COVID-19 vaccine. TCRdb's copy holds only in-frame clones and misses some; the assay was immunoSEQ multiplex PCR. Found here are under 150,000 clones, roughly 93% of them singletons; the top ten hold about 3%. Sequenced here: peripheral blood, sampled on day 0 of AZD1222 vaccination. These receptors originate from an adult in good health. Both conserved end residues are part of each CDR3. Fields, in order: D gene, clone size, J gene, V gene, CDR3 DNA, CDR3 protein. A D gene is named only where the DNA matches it firmly. Not every row has a clone size; where given, it reads once, few, many or a size class.

d_call: .; clone_size: .; j_call: TRBJ2-3; v_call: TRBV5-1; cdr3_nt: TGCGCCAGCAGCTTGGCGGGGGGCACAGATACGCAGTATTTT; cdr3_aa: CASSLAGGTDTQYF
d_call: .; clone_size: .; j_call: TRBJ2-6; v_call: TRBV11-2; cdr3_nt: TGTGCCAGCAGCTTCTCCAGGGGTGGGGCCAACGTCCTGACTTTC; cdr3_aa: CASSFSRGGANVLTF
d_call: .; clone_size: .; j_call: TRBJ1-2; v_call: TRBV7-9; cdr3_nt: TGTGCCAGCAGCTTAGCGGGGGGGCACTATGGCTACACCTTC; cdr3_aa: CASSLAGGHYGYTF
d_call: .; clone_size: .; j_call: TRBJ1-3; v_call: TRBV4-2; cdr3_nt: TGTGCCAGCAGCCAAGAAAGTCTAGGTGCTGGAAACACCATATATTTT; cdr3_aa: CASSQESLGAGNTIYF
d_call: .; clone_size: once; j_call: TRBJ1-5; v_call: TRBV5-8; cdr3_nt: TGTGCCAGCAGCTTGGGGTATAGCAATCAGCCCCAGCATTTT; cdr3_aa: CASSLGYSNQPQHF
d_call: .; clone_size: .; j_call: TRBJ2-6; v_call: TRBV6-6; cdr3_nt: TGTGCCAGCAGGGTAGCGGTAGGGGCCAACGTCCTGACTTTC; cdr3_aa: CASRVAVGANVLTF
d_call: TRBD2; clone_size: few; j_call: TRBJ2-7; v_call: TRBV27; cdr3_nt: TGTGCCACCGCTCTCGAGCGGGGTCCCTACGAGCAGTACTTC; cdr3_aa: CATALERGPYEQYF
d_call: TRBD1; clone_size: .; j_call: TRBJ1-4; v_call: TRBV4-1; cdr3_nt: TGCGCCAGCAGCCAAGCCGACAGGGTGAGGGGTGAAAAACTGTTTTTT; cdr3_aa: CASSQADRVRGEKLFF
d_call: TRBD1; clone_size: .; j_call: TRBJ2-2; v_call: TRBV29-1; cdr3_nt: TGCAGCGCCCACAGGGGTGCGAACACCGGGGAGCTGTTTTTT; cdr3_aa: CSAHRGANTGELFF
d_call: TRBD1; clone_size: .; j_call: TRBJ1-1; v_call: TRBV9; cdr3_nt: TGTGCCAGCAGCCCAGCGGACAGGCTAGTGACTGAAGCTTTCTTT; cdr3_aa: CASSPADRLVTEAFF
d_call: .; clone_size: .; j_call: TRBJ1-1; v_call: TRBV2; cdr3_nt: TGTGCCAGCAGTGATACGACAATGAACACTGAAGCTTTCTTT; cdr3_aa: CASSDTTMNTEAFF
d_call: TRBD2; clone_size: .; j_call: TRBJ2-2; v_call: TRBV2; cdr3_nt: TGTGCCAGCAGGGAGAGCGGGAGCCCCGGGGAGCTGTTTTTT; cdr3_aa: CASRESGSPGELFF
d_call: .; clone_size: .; j_call: TRBJ2-1; v_call: TRBV7-9; cdr3_nt: TGTGCCAGCAGCTTAGCAGACGAAGAAGGGTACAATGAGCAGTTCTTC; cdr3_aa: CASSLADEEGYNEQFF
d_call: TRBD1; clone_size: .; j_call: TRBJ1-1; v_call: TRBV12-3/TRBV12-4; cdr3_nt: TGTGCCAGCAGTTCCGGACAGGGGGGTGAAGCTTTCTTT; cdr3_aa: CASSSGQGGEAFF
d_call: .; clone_size: .; j_call: TRBJ1-3; v_call: TRBV28; cdr3_nt: TGTGCCAGCTACAGGGATCACTCTGGAAACACCATATATTTT; cdr3_aa: CASYRDHSGNTIYF
d_call: .; clone_size: once; j_call: TRBJ2-3; v_call: TRBV5-1; cdr3_nt: TGCGCCAGCAGCTTCCGCCATACCAGTGGGGCAGATACGCAGTATTTT; cdr3_aa: CASSFRHTSGADTQYF
d_call: .; clone_size: once; j_call: TRBJ2-1; v_call: TRBV21-1; cdr3_nt: TGTGCCAGCAGTTATGGATGGACAGCTTCCTACAATGAGCAGTTCTTC; cdr3_aa: CASSYGWTASYNEQFF
d_call: TRBD1; clone_size: .; j_call: TRBJ1-4; v_call: TRBV5-1; cdr3_nt: TGCGCCAGCAGTCATTCGGGACAGCCCTATAATGAAAAACTGTTTTTT; cdr3_aa: CASSHSGQPYNEKLFF
d_call: TRBD1; clone_size: .; j_call: TRBJ1-2; v_call: TRBV29-1; cdr3_nt: TGCAGCGGCGTGGACAGGGCCAATAACTATGGCTACACCTTC; cdr3_aa: CSGVDRANNYGYTF
d_call: .; clone_size: .; j_call: TRBJ2-6; v_call: TRBV28; cdr3_nt: TGTGCCAGCAGTTTATCTGGGGCCAACGTCCTGACTTTC; cdr3_aa: CASSLSGANVLTF
d_call: .; clone_size: .; j_call: TRBJ1-6; v_call: TRBV27; cdr3_nt: TGTGCCAGCGGGACGGGTCATTCACCCCTCCACTTT; cdr3_aa: CASGTGHSPLHF
d_call: .; clone_size: .; j_call: TRBJ1-6; v_call: TRBV28; cdr3_nt: TGTGCCAGCAGTTTTGGGCAGGGGAGAAGATCACCCCTCCACTTT; cdr3_aa: CASSFGQGRRSPLHF
d_call: .; clone_size: once; j_call: TRBJ1-1; v_call: TRBV28; cdr3_nt: TGTGCCAGCAGTTTGGAGCCTGAAGCTTTCTTT; cdr3_aa: CASSLEPEAFF
d_call: TRBD1; clone_size: few; j_call: TRBJ1-2; v_call: TRBV7-9; cdr3_nt: TGTGCCAGCAGCTTTGACAGGGAGACAGGCTATGGCTACACCTTC; cdr3_aa: CASSFDRETGYGYTF
d_call: .; clone_size: .; j_call: TRBJ2-1; v_call: TRBV9; cdr3_nt: TGTGCCAGCAGCGAAGGAGGCAGCTCCTACAATGAGCAGTTCTTC; cdr3_aa: CASSEGGSSYNEQFF
d_call: .; clone_size: .; j_call: TRBJ1-1; v_call: TRBV27; cdr3_nt: TGTGCCAGCAGTTTATCCCCCGGGGGCTTTGAAGCTTTCTTT; cdr3_aa: CASSLSPGGFEAFF
d_call: .; clone_size: .; j_call: TRBJ2-2; v_call: TRBV13; cdr3_nt: TGTGCCAGCAGCTTAACCGGGGAGCTGTTTTTT; cdr3_aa: CASSLTGELFF
d_call: TRBD1; clone_size: .; j_call: TRBJ2-3; v_call: TRBV29-1; cdr3_nt: TGCAGCGTTGGTCCCGGGACAGGGACGGTCACAGATACGCAGTATTTT; cdr3_aa: CSVGPGTGTVTDTQYF
d_call: .; clone_size: few; j_call: TRBJ1-1; v_call: TRBV2; cdr3_nt: TGTGCCAGCAGCGCCCTGGACGTGAACACTGAAGCTTTCTTT; cdr3_aa: CASSALDVNTEAFF
d_call: .; clone_size: .; j_call: TRBJ2-7; v_call: TRBV9; cdr3_nt: TGTGCCAGCAGCGTAGGGGAGATCTCTAACGAGCAGTACTTC; cdr3_aa: CASSVGEISNEQYF
d_call: TRBD2; clone_size: once; j_call: TRBJ2-5; v_call: TRBV6-5; cdr3_nt: TGTGCCAGCACTAGCGGGGGGGAGACCCAGTACTTC; cdr3_aa: CASTSGGETQYF
d_call: .; clone_size: .; j_call: TRBJ2-7; v_call: TRBV28; cdr3_nt: TGTGCCAGCAAAGCTCCGGGACACCACTACGAGCAGTACTTC; cdr3_aa: CASKAPGHHYEQYF
d_call: .; clone_size: .; j_call: TRBJ1-6; v_call: TRBV5-4; cdr3_nt: TGTGCCAGCAGCTTGGACGGATACTATAATTCACCCCTCCACTTT; cdr3_aa: CASSLDGYYNSPLHF
d_call: TRBD1; clone_size: .; j_call: TRBJ2-2; v_call: TRBV7-8; cdr3_nt: TGTGCCAGCAGCTTAGCGCGATTACAGGGGATCACCGGGGAGCTGTTTTTT; cdr3_aa: CASSLARLQGITGELFF
d_call: .; clone_size: .; j_call: TRBJ1-1; v_call: TRBV7-2; cdr3_nt: TGTGCCAGCAGCTCCTATCCCAGGGTTGACACTGAAGCTTTCTTT; cdr3_aa: CASSSYPRVDTEAFF
d_call: .; clone_size: .; j_call: TRBJ1-4; v_call: TRBV13; cdr3_nt: TGTGCCAGCAGCTTAGGCCGGTCGGGCAGGAGTAATGAAAAACTGTTTTTT; cdr3_aa: CASSLGRSGRSNEKLFF
d_call: TRBD1; clone_size: .; j_call: TRBJ2-7; v_call: TRBV19; cdr3_nt: TGTGCCAGTAGTACCTCACGGACAGGGGGAACCAACTACGAGCAGTACTTC; cdr3_aa: CASSTSRTGGTNYEQYF
d_call: .; clone_size: .; j_call: TRBJ2-3; v_call: TRBV29-1; cdr3_nt: TGCAGCGTTGTTTACCGTACCACAGATACGCAGTATTTT; cdr3_aa: CSVVYRTTDTQYF
d_call: TRBD1; clone_size: .; j_call: TRBJ2-3; v_call: TRBV2; cdr3_nt: TGTGCCAGCAGGTACCCGGGACAGTTGGGCACAGATACGCAGTATTTT; cdr3_aa: CASRYPGQLGTDTQYF
d_call: TRBD1; clone_size: once; j_call: TRBJ1-4; v_call: TRBV7-9; cdr3_nt: TGTGCCAGCAGCACGGACAGGGGAGAAAAACTGTTTTTT; cdr3_aa: CASSTDRGEKLFF
d_call: TRBD2; clone_size: .; j_call: TRBJ2-7; v_call: TRBV10-3; cdr3_nt: TGTGCCACTTCAGATTTAGCGGGAGGGGGGGTCGACGAGCAGTACTTC; cdr3_aa: CATSDLAGGGVDEQYF
d_call: .; clone_size: .; j_call: TRBJ1-5; v_call: TRBV19; cdr3_nt: TGTGCCAGTAGTGCTAGGGGGTATAATCGGCCCCAGCATTTT; cdr3_aa: CASSARGYNRPQHF
d_call: .; clone_size: .; j_call: TRBJ2-1; v_call: TRBV21-1; cdr3_nt: TGTGCCAGCAGCAAAGGCTGGCGGGACTCCTACAATGAGCAGTTCTTC; cdr3_aa: CASSKGWRDSYNEQFF
d_call: TRBD1; clone_size: .; j_call: TRBJ1-6; v_call: TRBV4-2; cdr3_nt: TGTGCCAGCAGCCTCAGGACAGGGGAGAATTCACCCCTCCACTTT; cdr3_aa: CASSLRTGENSPLHF
d_call: TRBD1; clone_size: medium-sized; j_call: TRBJ1-2; v_call: TRBV24-1; cdr3_nt: TGTGCCACCAGTGGGACAGGGGCGGGAGGCTACACCTTC; cdr3_aa: CATSGTGAGGYTF
d_call: .; clone_size: .; j_call: TRBJ2-3; v_call: TRBV30; cdr3_nt: TGTGCCTGGAGTGCGGATTTCACAGATACGCAGTATTTT; cdr3_aa: CAWSADFTDTQYF
d_call: .; clone_size: .; j_call: TRBJ1-1; v_call: TRBV14; cdr3_nt: TGTGCCAGCAGCCAAGATTGGGCGGGTATGGCTTTCTTT; cdr3_aa: CASSQDWAGMAFF
d_call: .; clone_size: .; j_call: TRBJ2-2; v_call: TRBV5-4; cdr3_nt: TGTGCCAGCAGCCGGGACTCGAACACCGGGGAGCTGTTTTTT; cdr3_aa: CASSRDSNTGELFF
d_call: .; clone_size: .; j_call: TRBJ1-2; v_call: TRBV7-9; cdr3_nt: TGTGCCAGCAGCTCCCTGGCGGGGACGGATGGCTACACCTTC; cdr3_aa: CASSSLAGTDGYTF
d_call: .; clone_size: .; j_call: TRBJ1-3; v_call: TRBV7-2; cdr3_nt: TGTGCCAGCAGCTTAGGACTGACTGGAAACACCATATATTTT; cdr3_aa: CASSLGLTGNTIYF
d_call: TRBD1; clone_size: once; j_call: TRBJ1-5; v_call: TRBV6-5; cdr3_nt: TGTGCCAGCAGTTACGGCGGGACAGACCCATATCCCCAGCATTTT; cdr3_aa: CASSYGGTDPYPQHF
d_call: .; clone_size: .; j_call: TRBJ1-6; v_call: TRBV9; cdr3_nt: TGTGCCAGCAGCGTAGTCGGGGGTAGTGTGTCACCCCTCCACTTT; cdr3_aa: CASSVVGGSVSPLHF
d_call: .; clone_size: .; j_call: TRBJ2-1; v_call: TRBV6-2/TRBV6-3; cdr3_nt: TGTGCCAGCAGCCTCAGTCCGACGCACAATGAGCAGTTCTTC; cdr3_aa: CASSLSPTHNEQFF
d_call: TRBD1; clone_size: .; j_call: TRBJ2-5; v_call: TRBV24-1; cdr3_nt: TGTGCCACCAGTGATCCAACAGGGGAAGAGACCCAGTACTTC; cdr3_aa: CATSDPTGEETQYF